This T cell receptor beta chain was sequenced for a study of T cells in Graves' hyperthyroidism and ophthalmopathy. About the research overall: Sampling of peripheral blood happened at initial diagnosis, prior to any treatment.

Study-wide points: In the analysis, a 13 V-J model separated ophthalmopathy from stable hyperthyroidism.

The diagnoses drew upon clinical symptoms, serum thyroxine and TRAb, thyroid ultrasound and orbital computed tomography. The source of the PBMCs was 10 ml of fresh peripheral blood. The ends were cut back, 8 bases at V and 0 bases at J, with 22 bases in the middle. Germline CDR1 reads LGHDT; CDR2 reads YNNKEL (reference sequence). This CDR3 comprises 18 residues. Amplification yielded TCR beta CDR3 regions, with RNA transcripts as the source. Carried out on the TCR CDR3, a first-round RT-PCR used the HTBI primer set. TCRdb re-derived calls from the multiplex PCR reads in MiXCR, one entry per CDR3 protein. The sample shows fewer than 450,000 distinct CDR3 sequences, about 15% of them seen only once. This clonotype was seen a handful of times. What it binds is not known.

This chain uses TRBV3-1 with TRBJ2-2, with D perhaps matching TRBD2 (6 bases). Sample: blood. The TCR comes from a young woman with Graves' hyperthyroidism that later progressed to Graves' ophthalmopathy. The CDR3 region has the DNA TGTGCCAGCCGGCGTTGGGACTCCGGGTACGCGAACACCGGGGAGCTGTTTTTT. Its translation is CASRRWDSGYANTGELFF.